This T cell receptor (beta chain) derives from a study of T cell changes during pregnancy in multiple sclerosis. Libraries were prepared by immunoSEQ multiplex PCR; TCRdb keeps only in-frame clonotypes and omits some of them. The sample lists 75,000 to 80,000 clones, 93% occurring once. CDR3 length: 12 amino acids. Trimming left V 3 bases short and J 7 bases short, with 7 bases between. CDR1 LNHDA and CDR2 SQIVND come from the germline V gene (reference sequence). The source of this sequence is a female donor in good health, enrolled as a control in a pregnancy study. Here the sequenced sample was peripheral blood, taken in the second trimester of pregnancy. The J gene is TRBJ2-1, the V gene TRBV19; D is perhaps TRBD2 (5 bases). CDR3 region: CASSILANEQFF. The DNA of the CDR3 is TGTGCCAGTAGTATCCTAGCTAATGAGCAGTTCTTC.